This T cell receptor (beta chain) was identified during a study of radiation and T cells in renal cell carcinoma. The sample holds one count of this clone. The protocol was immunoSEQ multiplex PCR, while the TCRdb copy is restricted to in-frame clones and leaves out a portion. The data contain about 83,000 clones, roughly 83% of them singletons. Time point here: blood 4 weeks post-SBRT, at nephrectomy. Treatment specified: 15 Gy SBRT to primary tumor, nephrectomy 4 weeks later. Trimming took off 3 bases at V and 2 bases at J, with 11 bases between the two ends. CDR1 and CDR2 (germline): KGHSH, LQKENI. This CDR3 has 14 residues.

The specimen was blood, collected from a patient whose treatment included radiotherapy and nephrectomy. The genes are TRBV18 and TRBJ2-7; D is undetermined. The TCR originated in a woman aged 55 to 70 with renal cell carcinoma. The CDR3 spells CASSPEFGPYEQYF. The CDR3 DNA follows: TGTGCCAGCTCACCCGAATTCGGGCCCTACGAGCAGTACTTC.